This entry concerns a single T cell receptor beta chain. The antigen is unknown. The naive CD8 subset, CD45RO-negative cells positively selected for CCR7, excluded terminally differentiated effector memory CD45RA+ cells. The CDR3 sequence is 15 residues long. Trimming took 3 bases from V and 3 from J; bases not matched to a gene: 8. Germline V CDR1 and CDR2: SGHNT, YYREEE (reference sequence). This record comes from a study of shared clonotypes between healthy human individuals. Study background: Each donor's CD8 memory used one plate, CD8 naive two, each CD4 subset three. Findings and limits, study-wide: Few donors limited the genetic and exposure-history diversity represented.

This table comes from immunoSEQ multiplex PCR, and its TCRdb copy is limited to in-frame clones, with some not included. The sample yields roughly 590,000 clones, 95% to 96% seen once. Source material: naive CD8+ T cells sorted from blood. The rearrangement links TRBV5-4 to TRBJ2-7, with TRBD1 identical over 8 bases. The receptor's source is a woman in her twenties or thirties in good health. CDR3 coding DNA: TGTGCCAGCAGCTCGAGGACAGGGACAGGCTACGAGCAGTACTTC. It encodes CASSSRTGTGYEQYF.